The 2 T cell receptor beta chains presented below share a single source sample, sequenced in a study of OX40 agonist ivuxolimab in advanced cancers. Sequenced by immunoSEQ multiplex PCR; TCRdb stores in-frame clones only, minus some. The table has approximately 77,000 clones, approximately 80% seen once. Sequenced material: CD4+ or CD8+ T cells sorted from blood, taken in a trial of the OX40 agonist ivuxolimab. The receptors derive from an adult with an advanced solid tumor such as melanoma, head and neck, liver or kidney cancer.

V is TRBV7-2 and J is TRBJ1-4; the match to TRBD1 covers 10 bases. The germline CDR1 and CDR2 sequences are SGHTA and FQGNSA. The CDR3 contains 16 residues. Trimming removed 4 bases from V and 6 bases from J; junction bases left unmatched: 8. Here the CDR3 reads CASSYQAGQGYEKLFF. As DNA, the CDR3 is TGTGCCAGCAGCTACCAAGCGGGACAGGGGTATGAAAAACTGTTTTTT.

This clone has a single count. This sequence joins TRBV5-6 and TRBJ2-1; 7 nucleotides line up with TRBD2. The CDR3 covers 13 residues. V lost 3 bases and J lost 6; bases outside the gene matches: 3. Germline V gene data show CDR1 as SGHDT and CDR2 as YYEEEE. CDR3 amino acids: CASSYSGRNEQFF. The CDR3 region has the DNA TGTGCCAGCAGCTATAGCGGGCGCAATGAGCAGTTCTTC.